This is a list of T cell receptor beta chains from one sample in a study of blood T cell repertoires in COVID-19. TCRdb's table, derived via immunoSEQ multiplex PCR, lists solely in-frame clones and lacks some. This sample has roughly 280,000 clones; about 88% occur once, and the top ten carry 3.6%. Sequenced sample: peripheral blood. These receptors were obtained from a man younger than 35 with active or convalescent COVID-19. Each CDR3 is given without its conserved first and last residue.

V: TRBV7-2
CDR3: ASSLQGRKGYT

V: TRBV11-2
CDR3: ASGPRGVEPTDTQY

V: TRBV5-5
CDR3: ASSLGTGMSNQPQH

V: TRBV3-1/TRBV3-2
CDR3: ASSQVPVYEQY

V: TRBV18
CDR3: ASSPLVGGSKTDTQY

V: TRBV6-5
CDR3: ASRLQGDTGELF

V: TRBV9
CDR3: ASSVVAHGTGVTDTQY

V: TRBV28
CDR3: ASSDGTKNIQY

V: TRBV10-3
CDR3: AIGGQRVSVNSPLH

V: TRBV11-2
CDR3: ASSPDVAGFPRPYEQY

V: TRBV9
CDR3: ASSPPGQGETQY

V: TRBV13
CDR3: ASSLTGTGLSDTQY

V: TRBV3-1/TRBV3-2
CDR3: ASSHRRVWVYGYT

V: TRBV28
CDR3: ASGRGTSYEQY

V: TRBV5-1
CDR3: ASSLAYQETQY

V: TRBV7-9
CDR3: ASRFERTGEVRFTGELF

V: TRBV24-1
CDR3: AILVHYFVLSYEQY

V: TRBV5-6
CDR3: ASSFTSSYNEQF

V: TRBV9
CDR3: ASSVDGHHEQY

V: TRBV5-1
CDR3: ASRPPGLAFEQY

V: TRBV24-1
CDR3: ATSTSRKAGRWNTEAF

V: TRBV4-2
CDR3: ASSHEDGTGISQPQH

V: TRBV5-6
CDR3: ASSYGTAVQPQH

V: TRBV15
CDR3: ATSRAQGDYGYT

V: TRBV6-5
CDR3: ATGEGQGATDTQY

V: TRBV29-1
CDR3: SRGDRASDTQY

V: TRBV27
CDR3: ASLAWGTDTQY

V: TRBV29-1
CDR3: SVEQVRNYGYT

V: TRBV7-9
CDR3: ASSLGQLNTEAF

V: TRBV5-1
CDR3: ASSLDAGHYGYT

V: TRBV4-2
CDR3: ASSQVQTSGGADTQY

V: TRBV5-8
CDR3: ASSPQGAWEQF

V: TRBV19
CDR3: ASSIGQKGSSPLH

V: TRBV12-3/TRBV12-4
CDR3: ASSPRQAAEAF

V: TRBV4-2
CDR3: ASSQEQGSYEQY

V: TRBV28
CDR3: ASRPRTSGGKSSYNEQF